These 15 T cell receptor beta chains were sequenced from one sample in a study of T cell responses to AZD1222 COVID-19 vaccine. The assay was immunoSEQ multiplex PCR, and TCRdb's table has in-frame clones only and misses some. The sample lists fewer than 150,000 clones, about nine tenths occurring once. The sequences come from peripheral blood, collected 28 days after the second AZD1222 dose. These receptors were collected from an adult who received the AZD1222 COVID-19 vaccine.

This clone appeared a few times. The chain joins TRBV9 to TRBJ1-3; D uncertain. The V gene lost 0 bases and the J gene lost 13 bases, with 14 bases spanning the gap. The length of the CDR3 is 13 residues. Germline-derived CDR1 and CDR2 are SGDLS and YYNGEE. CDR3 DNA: TGTGCCAGCAGCGTAGCCTCCCGAGCGCCGATATATTTT. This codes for CASSVASRAPIYF.

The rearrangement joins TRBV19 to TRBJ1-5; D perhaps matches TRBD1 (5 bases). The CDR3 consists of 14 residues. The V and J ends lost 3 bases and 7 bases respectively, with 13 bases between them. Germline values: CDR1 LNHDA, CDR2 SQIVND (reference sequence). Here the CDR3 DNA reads TGTGCCAGTAGTATTGTTGGGGGTGAACAGCCCCAGCATTTT. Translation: CASSIVGGEQPQHF.

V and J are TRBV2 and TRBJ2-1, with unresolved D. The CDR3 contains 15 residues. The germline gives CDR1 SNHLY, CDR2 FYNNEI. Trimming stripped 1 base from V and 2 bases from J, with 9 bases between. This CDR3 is CASSEGRAPYNEQFF. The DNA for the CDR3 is TGTGCCAGCAGTGAAGGGAGAGCCCCCTACAATGAGCAGTTCTTC.

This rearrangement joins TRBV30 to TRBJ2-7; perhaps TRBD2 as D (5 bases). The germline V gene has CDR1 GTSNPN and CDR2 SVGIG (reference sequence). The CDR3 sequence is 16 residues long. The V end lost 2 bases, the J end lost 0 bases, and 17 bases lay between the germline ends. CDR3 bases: TGTGCCTGGAGTATCAGGAGGTTAGACGACTCCTACGAGCAGTACTTC. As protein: CAWSIRRLDDSYEQYF.

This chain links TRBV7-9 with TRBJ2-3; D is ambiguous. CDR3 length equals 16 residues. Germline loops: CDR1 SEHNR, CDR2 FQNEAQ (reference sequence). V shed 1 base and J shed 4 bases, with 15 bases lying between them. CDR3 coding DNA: TGTGCCAGCAGCTTAGTGGCTGGAAGTAGAGCAGATACGCAGTATTTT. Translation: CASSLVAGSRADTQYF.

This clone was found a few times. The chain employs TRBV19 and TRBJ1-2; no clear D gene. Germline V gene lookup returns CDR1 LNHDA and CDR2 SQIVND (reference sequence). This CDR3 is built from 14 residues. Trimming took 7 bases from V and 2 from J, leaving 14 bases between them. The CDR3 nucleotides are TGTGCCAGTACCTTGTCCGGCAGCAACTATGGCTACACCTTC. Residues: CASTLSGSNYGYTF.

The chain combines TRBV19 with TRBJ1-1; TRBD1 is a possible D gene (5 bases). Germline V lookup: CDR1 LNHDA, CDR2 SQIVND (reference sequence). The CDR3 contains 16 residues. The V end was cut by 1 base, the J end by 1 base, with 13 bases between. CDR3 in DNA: TGTGCCAGTAGTATAGGAGGGGCAGGATCGAACACTGAAGCTTTCTTT. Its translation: CASSIGGAGSNTEAFF. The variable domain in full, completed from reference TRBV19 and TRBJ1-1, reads DGGITQSPKYLFRKEGQNVTLSCEQNLNHDAMYWYRQDPGQGLRLIYYSQIVNDFQKGDIAEGYSVSREKKESFPLTVTSAQKNPTAFYLCASSIGGAGSNTEAFFGQGTRLTVV.

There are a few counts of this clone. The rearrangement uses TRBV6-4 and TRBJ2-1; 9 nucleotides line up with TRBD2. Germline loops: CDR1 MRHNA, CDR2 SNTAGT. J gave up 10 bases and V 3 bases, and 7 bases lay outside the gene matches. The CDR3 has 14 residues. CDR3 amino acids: CASSEGLAGDEQFF. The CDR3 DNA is TGTGCCAGCAGTGAGGGCTTAGCGGGGGACGAGCAGTTCTTC.

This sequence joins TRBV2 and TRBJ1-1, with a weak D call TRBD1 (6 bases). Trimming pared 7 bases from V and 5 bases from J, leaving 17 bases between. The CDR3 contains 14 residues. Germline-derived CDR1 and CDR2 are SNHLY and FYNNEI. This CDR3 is CASKNREGRTEAFF. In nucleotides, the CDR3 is TGTGCCAGCAAAAACAGGGAGGGGCGGACTGAAGCTTTCTTT.

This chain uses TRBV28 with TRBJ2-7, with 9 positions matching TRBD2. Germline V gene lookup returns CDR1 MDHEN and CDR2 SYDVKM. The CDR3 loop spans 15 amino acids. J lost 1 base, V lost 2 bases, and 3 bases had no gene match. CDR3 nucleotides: TGTGCCAGCAGTTTACAAGCGGGAGGTTCCTACGAGCAGTACTTC. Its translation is CASSLQAGGSYEQYF.

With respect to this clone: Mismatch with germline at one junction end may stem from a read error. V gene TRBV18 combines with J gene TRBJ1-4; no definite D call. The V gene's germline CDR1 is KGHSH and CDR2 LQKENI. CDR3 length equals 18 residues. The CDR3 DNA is TGTGCCAGCTCACCAAACCGCCCACGGGTCACTACTAATGAAAAGCTGTTTTTT. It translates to CASSPNRPRVTTNEKLFF.

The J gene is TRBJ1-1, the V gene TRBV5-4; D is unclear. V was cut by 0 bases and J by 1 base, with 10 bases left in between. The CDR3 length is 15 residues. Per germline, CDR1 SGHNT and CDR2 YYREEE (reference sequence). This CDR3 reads CASSLGGSKNTEAFF. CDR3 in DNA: TGTGCCAGCAGCTTGGGAGGCAGCAAGAACACTGAAGCTTTCTTT.

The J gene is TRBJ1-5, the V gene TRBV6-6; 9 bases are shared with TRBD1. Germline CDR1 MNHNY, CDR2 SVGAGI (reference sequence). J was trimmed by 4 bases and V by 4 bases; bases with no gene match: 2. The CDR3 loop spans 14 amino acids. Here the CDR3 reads CASSSGQGNQPQHF. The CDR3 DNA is TGTGCCAGCAGTTCGGGACAGGGAAATCAGCCCCAGCATTTT.

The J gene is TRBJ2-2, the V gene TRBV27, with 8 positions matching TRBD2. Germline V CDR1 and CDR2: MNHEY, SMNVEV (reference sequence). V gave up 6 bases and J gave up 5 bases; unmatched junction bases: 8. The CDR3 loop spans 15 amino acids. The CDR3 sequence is CASRLGRARTGELFF. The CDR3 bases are TGTGCCAGCAGGCTCGGGAGGGCGAGGACCGGGGAGCTGTTTTTT.

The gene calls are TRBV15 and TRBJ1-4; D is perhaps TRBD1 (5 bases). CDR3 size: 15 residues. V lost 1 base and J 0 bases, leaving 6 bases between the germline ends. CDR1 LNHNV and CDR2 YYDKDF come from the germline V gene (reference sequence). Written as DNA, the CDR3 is TGTGCCACCAGCAGAGGGGACGCAACTAATGAAAAACTGTTTTTT. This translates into CATSRGDATNEKLFF.